The entry below gives a single TCR beta chain sequence along with its context. The data belong to a study of blood T cell repertoires in COVID-19. V lost 5 bases and J lost 12, with 25 bases in between. The CDR3 runs to 15 residues. Germline V CDR1 and CDR2: SGHTA, FQGNSA. The assay was immunoSEQ multiplex PCR, and TCRdb's table has in-frame clones only and misses some. The sample has around 300,000 clones; around 87% are singletons. The rearrangement joins TRBV7-2 to TRBJ1-2; D might be TRBD1 (6 bases). Material: PBMCs or T cells enriched from blood (not recorded which). This clonotype originated in a woman aged 18-35 years who had recovered from COVID-19. The CDR3 DNA follows: TGTGCCAGCAGCCCCGGACAGCGCATCGTCGGGTTGCACACCTTC. It encodes CASSPGQRIVGLHTF.